These 7 T cell receptor beta chains came from one sample sequenced in a study of blood T cell repertoires in COVID-19 (dated by TCRdb to the early 2020s). The library was obtained by the immunoSEQ multiplex PCR assay. Here the immuneACCESS table is served through TCRdb, limited to in-frame sequences with V and J called. Missing clones are a known gap in these copies; in checked studies unresolved V genes cover under half, and the rest lacks a known reason. The sample data list 150,000 to 200,000 clones, and around 80% of these were observed just once. Of the sample, 13% to 15% falls within the top ten clones. Input material: PBMCs or T cells enriched from blood (not recorded which). Every receptor here comes from a man aged 50 or older who had recovered from COVID-19.

The sample holds one count of this clone. The rearrangement links TRBV28 to TRBJ1-5, with TRBD1 matching over 7 bases. This CDR3 contains 18 residues. Germline V CDR1 and CDR2: MDHEN, SYDVKM. V shed 5 bases and J 0 bases; nucleotides not matched to a gene: 13. CDR3 DNA sequence: TGTGCCAGCAGTCGACCTCCGGGACAGTCCTATAGCAATCAGCCCCAGCATTTT. Encoded protein: CASSRPPGQSYSNQPQHF. The full variable domain, rest sourced from reference TRBV28 and TRBJ1-5, is DVKVTQSSRYLVKRTGEKVFLECVQDMDHENMFWYRQDPGLGLRLIYFSYDVKMKEKGDIPEGYSVSREKKERFSLILESASTNQTSMYLCASSRPPGQSYSNQPQHFGDGTRLSIL.

This clone was observed a single time. V and J are TRBV11-2 and TRBJ2-5, with D possibly being TRBD1 (6 bases). The CDR3 totals 16 residues. Germline V gene sequence: CDR1 SGHAT, CDR2 FQNNGV. The V end was cut by 1 base, the J end by 1 base, with 13 bases between. In DNA form, the CDR3 reads TGTGCCAGCAGCTTAGGGGTCAGGGGCCCCCAAGAGACCCAGTACTTC. Its translation: CASSLGVRGPQETQYF.

The chain has TRBV2 and TRBJ1-2; 9 bases match TRBD1. Germline assignment: CDR1 SNHLY and CDR2 FYNNEI. The ends lost 5 bases at V and 6 bases at J; junction bases unmatched: 4. The CDR3 loop spans 13 amino acids. The DNA for the CDR3 is TGTGCCAGCAGTCCTACAGGGGGCGATGGCTACACCTTC. It specifies CASSPTGGDGYTF.

The chain is built from TRBV5-1 and TRBJ2-3; D gene ambiguous. Germline CDR1 is SGHRS and CDR2 is YFSETQ. Between the trimmed V and J ends, which lost 1 base and 6 bases, there was a span of 6 bases. The CDR3 is made up of 12 amino acids. CDR3 DNA sequence: TGCGCCAGCAGCTTGTCAGTGGATACGCAGTATTTT. Encoded protein: CASSLSVDTQYF.

The rearrangement links TRBV19 to TRBJ1-1; a possible D gene is TRBD1 (6 bases). The CDR3 totals 15 residues. Germline-derived CDR1 and CDR2 are LNHDA and SQIVND (reference sequence). V lost 7 bases and J 0 bases, leaving 15 bases between the germline ends. The CDR3 loop is CASTRQDYMNTEAFF. The CDR3 nucleotides are TGTGCCAGTACAAGACAGGATTATATGAACACTGAAGCTTTCTTT.

CDR3 sequence reads: CASSLGTSGGYEQYF. CDR3 nucleotide sequence: TGTGCCAGCAGCTTAGGGACTAGCGGGGGCTACGAGCAGTACTTC. The chain links TRBV7-6 to TRBJ2-7; 13 nucleotides match TRBD2. The CDR3 length is 15 residues. The V gene end was trimmed by 1 base and the J gene end by 3 bases; junction bases not matched to a gene: 0. In germline, CDR1 is SGHVS, CDR2 FNYEAQ.

The CDR3 protein is CASSTSGGTDTQYF. For the CDR3, the DNA is TGTGCCAGCAGTACTAGCGGGGGTACAGATACGCAGTATTTT. The chain joins TRBV3-1 (or the pseudogene TRBV3-2) to TRBJ2-3; 11 bases fit TRBD2. There are 14 residues in the CDR3. J was trimmed by 3 bases and V by 6 bases; bases with no gene match: 2. Germline values: CDR1 LGHDT, CDR2 YNNKEL (reference sequence).